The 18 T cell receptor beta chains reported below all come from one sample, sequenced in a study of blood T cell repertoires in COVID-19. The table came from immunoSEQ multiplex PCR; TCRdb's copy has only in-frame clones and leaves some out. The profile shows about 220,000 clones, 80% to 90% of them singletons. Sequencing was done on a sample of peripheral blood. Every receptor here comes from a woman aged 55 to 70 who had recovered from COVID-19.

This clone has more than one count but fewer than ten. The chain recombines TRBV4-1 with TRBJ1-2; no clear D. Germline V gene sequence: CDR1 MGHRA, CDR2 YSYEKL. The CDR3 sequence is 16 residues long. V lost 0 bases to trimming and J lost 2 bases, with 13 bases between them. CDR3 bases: TGCGCCAGCAGCCAAGAAGATAGGAGGGCAAACTATGGCTACACCTTC. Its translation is CASSQEDRRANYGYTF.

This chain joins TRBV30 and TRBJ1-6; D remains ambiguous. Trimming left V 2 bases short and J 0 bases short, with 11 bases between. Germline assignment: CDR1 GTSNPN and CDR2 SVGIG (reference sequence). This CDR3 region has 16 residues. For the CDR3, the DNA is TGTGCCTGGAGTTATGGATGGAGCTCCTATAATTCACCCCTCCACTTT. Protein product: CAWSYGWSSYNSPLHF.

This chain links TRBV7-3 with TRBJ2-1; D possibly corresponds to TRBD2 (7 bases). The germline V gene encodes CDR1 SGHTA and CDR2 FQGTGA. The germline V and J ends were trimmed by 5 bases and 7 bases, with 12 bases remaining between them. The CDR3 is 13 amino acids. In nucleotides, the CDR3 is TGTGCCAGCAGCCATGAGGGGGGGAATGAGCAGTTCTTC. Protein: CASSHEGGNEQFF.

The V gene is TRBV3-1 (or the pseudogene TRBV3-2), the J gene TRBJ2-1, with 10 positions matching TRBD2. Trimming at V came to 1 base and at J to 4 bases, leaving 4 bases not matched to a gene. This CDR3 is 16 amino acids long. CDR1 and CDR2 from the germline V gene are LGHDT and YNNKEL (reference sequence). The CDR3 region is CASSQAPSGGYNEQFF. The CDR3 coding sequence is TGTGCCAGCAGCCAAGCCCCTAGCGGGGGATACAATGAGCAGTTCTTC.

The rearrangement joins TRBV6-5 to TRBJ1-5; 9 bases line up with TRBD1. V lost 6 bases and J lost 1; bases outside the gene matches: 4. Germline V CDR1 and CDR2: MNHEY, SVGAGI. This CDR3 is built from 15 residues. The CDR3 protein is CASRRTGVSNQPQHF. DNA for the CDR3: TGTGCCAGCAGGCGGACAGGGGTAAGCAATCAGCCCCAGCATTTT.

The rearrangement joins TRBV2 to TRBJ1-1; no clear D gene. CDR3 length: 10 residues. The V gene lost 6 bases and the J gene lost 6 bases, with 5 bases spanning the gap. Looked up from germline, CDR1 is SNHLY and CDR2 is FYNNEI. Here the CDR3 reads CASRQPEAFF. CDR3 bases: TGTGCCAGCAGACAGCCTGAAGCTTTCTTT.

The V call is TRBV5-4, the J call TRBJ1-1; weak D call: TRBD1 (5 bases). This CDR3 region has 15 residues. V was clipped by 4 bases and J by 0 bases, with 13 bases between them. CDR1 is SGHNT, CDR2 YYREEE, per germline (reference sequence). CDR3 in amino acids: CASSIRGGLNTEAFF. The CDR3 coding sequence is TGTGCCAGCAGCATTCGCGGGGGACTGAACACTGAAGCTTTCTTT.

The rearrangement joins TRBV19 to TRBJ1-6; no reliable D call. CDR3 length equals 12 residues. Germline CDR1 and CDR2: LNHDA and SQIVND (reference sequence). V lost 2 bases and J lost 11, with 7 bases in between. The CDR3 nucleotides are TGTGCCAGTAGTATATGGGAGGCACCCCTCCACTTT. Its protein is CASSIWEAPLHF. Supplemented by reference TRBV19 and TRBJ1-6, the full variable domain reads DGGITQSPKYLFRKEGQNVTLSCEQNLNHDAMYWYRQDPGQGLRLIYYSQIVNDFQKGDIAEGYSVSREKKESFPLTVTSAQKNPTAFYLCASSIWEAPLHFGNGTRLTVT.

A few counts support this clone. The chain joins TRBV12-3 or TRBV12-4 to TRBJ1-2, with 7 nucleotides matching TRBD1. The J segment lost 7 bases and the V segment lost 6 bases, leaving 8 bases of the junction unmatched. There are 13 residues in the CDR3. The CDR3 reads CASRVTGTSGYTF. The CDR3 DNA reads TGTGCCAGCAGGGTGACAGGGACGAGTGGCTACACCTTC.

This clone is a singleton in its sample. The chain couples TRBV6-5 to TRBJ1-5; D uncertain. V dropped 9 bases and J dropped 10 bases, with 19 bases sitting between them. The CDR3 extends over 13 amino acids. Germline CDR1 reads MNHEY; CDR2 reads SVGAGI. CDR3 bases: TGTGCCAGTAGCGGCACACGGACTGGACCCCAGCATTTT. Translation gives CASSGTRTGPQHF.

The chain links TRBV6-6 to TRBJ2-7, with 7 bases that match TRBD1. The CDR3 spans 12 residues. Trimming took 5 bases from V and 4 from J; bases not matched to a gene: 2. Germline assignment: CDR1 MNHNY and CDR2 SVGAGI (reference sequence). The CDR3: CASSQQGYEQYF. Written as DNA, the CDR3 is TGTGCCAGCAGTCAACAGGGGTACGAGCAGTACTTC.

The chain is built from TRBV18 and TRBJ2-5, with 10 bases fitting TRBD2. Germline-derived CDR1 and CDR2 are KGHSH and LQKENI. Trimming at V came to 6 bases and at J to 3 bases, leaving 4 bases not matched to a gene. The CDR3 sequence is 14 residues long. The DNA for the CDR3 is TGTGCCAGCTCCCCAACTAGCGGGGAAGAGACCCAGTACTTC. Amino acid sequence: CASSPTSGEETQYF.

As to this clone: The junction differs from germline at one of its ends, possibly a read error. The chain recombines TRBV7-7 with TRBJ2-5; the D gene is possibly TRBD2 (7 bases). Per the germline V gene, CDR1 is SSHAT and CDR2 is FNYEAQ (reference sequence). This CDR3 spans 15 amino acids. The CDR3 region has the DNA TGTGCTAGCAGCCGGGGGGCCCCGTACCAAGAGACCCAGTACTTC. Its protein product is CASSRGAPYQETQYF.

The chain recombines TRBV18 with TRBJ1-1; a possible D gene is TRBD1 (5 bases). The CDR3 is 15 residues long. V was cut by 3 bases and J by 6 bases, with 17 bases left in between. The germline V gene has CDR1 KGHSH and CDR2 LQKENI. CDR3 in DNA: TGTGCCAGCTCACCGCCGGGAGGGCCGGGGGCTGAAGCTTTCTTT. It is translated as CASSPPGGPGAEAFF.

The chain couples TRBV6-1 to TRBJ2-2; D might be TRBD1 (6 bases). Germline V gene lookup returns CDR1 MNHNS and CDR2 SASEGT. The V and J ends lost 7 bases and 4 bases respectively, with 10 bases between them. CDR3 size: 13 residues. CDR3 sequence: CASKRDITGELFF. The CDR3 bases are TGTGCCAGCAAGAGGGACATCACCGGGGAGCTGTTTTTT.

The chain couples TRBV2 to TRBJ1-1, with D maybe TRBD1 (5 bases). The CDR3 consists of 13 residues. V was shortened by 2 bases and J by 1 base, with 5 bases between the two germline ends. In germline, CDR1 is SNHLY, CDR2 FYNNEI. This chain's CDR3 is CASSERGNTEAFF. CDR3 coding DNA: TGTGCCAGCAGTGAAAGGGGGAACACTGAAGCTTTCTTT.

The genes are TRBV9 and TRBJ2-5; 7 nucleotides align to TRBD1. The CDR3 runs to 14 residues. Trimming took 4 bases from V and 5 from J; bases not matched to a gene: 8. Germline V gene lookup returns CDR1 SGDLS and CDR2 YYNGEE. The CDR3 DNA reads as TGTGCCAGCAGCACCTCCGGGACAGTGGAGACCCAGTACTTC. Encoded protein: CASSTSGTVETQYF.

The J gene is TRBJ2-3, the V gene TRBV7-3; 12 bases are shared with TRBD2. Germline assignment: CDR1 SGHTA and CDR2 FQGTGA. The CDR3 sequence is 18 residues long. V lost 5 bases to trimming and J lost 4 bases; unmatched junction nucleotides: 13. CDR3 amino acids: CASSLLTLAGGQADTQYF. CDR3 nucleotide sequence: TGTGCCAGCAGCCTACTAACCCTAGCGGGGGGGCAGGCAGATACGCAGTATTTT.